This T cell receptor beta chain came from a study of cytomegalovirus exposure and HLA in healthy donors. Study-level information: Earlier sequencing of 150 million to 200 million T cells yielded about 120 million unique TCR beta sequences. Findings and caveats of the study: Researchers catalogued some 160 TCR beta chains as cytomegalovirus-associated. Common viral pathogens seemed, in a later analysis, to connect with several of the most significant clusters. Sequencing depth across donors, presence/absence analyses assumed, was roughly uniform.

As to this clone: Its antigen remains unidentified. Germline is not matched at one junction end, which may reflect a read error.

Amplification used 60 Vbeta primers and 13 Jbeta primers. Assay used: immunoSEQ multiplex PCR; TCRdb lists only in-frame clones, some missing. The table has 150,000 to 200,000 clones, roughly 85% seen once. This CDR3 comprises 17 residues. Germline V gives CDR1 SGHTS, CDR2 YDEGEE. The sequenced sample consisted of PBMCs. The TCR sequence derives from a man aged 18 to 30 in good health and CMV-seropositive. This chain connects TRBV5-8 to TRBJ1-4; tentative D call: TRBD1 (6 bases). The CDR3 bases are TGTGCCAGCAGCTTTAGGGGGTTGACAGAACGGAATGGAAAACTGTTTTTT. It codes for CASSFRGLTERNGKLFF.